Given below is one T cell receptor (beta chain) in context. Its target is unknown. This specimen comes from a study of cytomegalovirus exposure and HLA in healthy donors. Primers: 60 Vbeta forward and 13 Jbeta reverse. Sequencing was performed with immunoSEQ multiplex PCR; in TCRdb, only in-frame clones are kept and a portion is missing. The sample has roughly 120,000 clones, roughly three fifths seen once; the top ten hold around 9.7%. Germline CDR1 is MNHEY and CDR2 is SVGAGI. The CDR3 consists of 15 residues. V was shortened by 3 bases and J by 10 bases, with 19 bases between the two germline ends. These donors counted as nominally healthy when sampled, but unrecorded immune exposures were likely. Study-wide points: The authors judged a highly shared variant cluster likely a sequencing artifact. When analyzed later, a missense DCLRE1C variant was found to be linked to TCR beta V- and J-gene trimming. The analysis excluded some indistinguishable V segments, including TRBV6-2 and TRBV6-3.

The V and J genes are TRBV6-5 and TRBJ2-1, with TRBD2 as a possible D gene (6 bases). This sequence was found in a woman aged 40 to 50 in good health and CMV-seropositive. The sequencing sample was made of PBMCs. CDR3 loop: CASSYRDGWAGEQFF. The CDR3 coding sequence is TGTGCCAGCAGTTATAGAGACGGGTGGGCGGGGGAGCAGTTCTTC.